The clone carrying this TCR beta chain was seen many times. As yet, its antigen is unknown. The sample belongs to a study of CD8 T cells in ankylosing spondylitis. CDR3 length: 16 residues. V lost 10 bases to trimming and J lost 8 bases; unmatched junction nucleotides: 18. The germline gives CDR1 MNHNS, CDR2 SASEGT. General study points: A TCR beta motif of 7 to 9 highly homologous variants seemed to mark ankylosing spondylitis blood.

By quantitative 5'-RACE with molecular barcodes, the TCR beta libraries were made. TCRdb ran MiXCR on the 5' RACE reads and lists one entry per CDR3 protein. Found here are about 540,000 distinct CDR3 sequences, roughly 13% of them singletons; the top ten hold under 7.5%. The J gene is TRBJ2-1, the V gene TRBV6-1; 9 positions match TRBD2. This sequence was found in a male donor with ankylosing spondylitis. Sequencing was performed on blood, either unsorted or a sorted T cell fraction (not recorded which). CDR3 protein: CATAGGRAPRFDEQFF. In DNA form, the CDR3 reads TGTGCCACTGCGGGCGGGAGGGCCCCGCGATTCGATGAGCAGTTCTTC.